These T cell receptor beta chains were read from a single sample in a study of molecular identifiers for immune sequencing clone quantification. One entry per CDR3 protein, called by TCRdb with MiXCR from the PCR reads. The repertoire consists of under 650,000 distinct CDR3 sequences, with just under 20% occurring once and the leading ten covering roughly 0.83%. Sequenced material: naive CD8+ T cells from blood, with Jurkat cell RNA spiked in. These receptor sequences come from a human donor in good health. Some libraries in this study had Jurkat cell RNA spiked in. Both conserved end residues are part of each CDR3. A D gene is named only where the DNA matches it firmly. A row's size may be missing; if present it is once, few, many or a size class.

V gene,clone size,D gene,J gene,CDR3 DNA,CDR3 protein
TRBV7-9,many,-,TRBJ2-1,TGTGCCAGCAGCTTAGCCCTTGGACAGTACAATGAGCAGTTCTTC,CASSLALGQYNEQFF
TRBV5-1,many,TRBD1,TRBJ2-7,TGCGCCAGCAGCTCGAAGACAGGGGGCTTTTACGAGCAGTACTTC,CASSSKTGGFYEQYF
TRBV7-9,many,-,TRBJ1-1,TGTGCCAGCAGCTTAGCTGGAGCTGAAGCTTTCTTT,CASSLAGAEAFF
TRBV13,-,-,TRBJ2-7,TGTGCCAGCAGCCTTAGGGACTCGAGCTCCTACGAGCAGTACTTC,CASSLRDSSSYEQYF
TRBV7-8,-,TRBD1,TRBJ2-2,TGTGCCAGCAGCTTATTTTCCGGGACAGGGCTTTCCGGGGAGCTGTTTTTT,CASSLFSGTGLSGELFF
TRBV10-3,many,TRBD1,TRBJ2-7,TGTGCCATCAGTGAGTCTGACAGGGCCTCCAGCTCCTACGAGCAGTACTTC,CAISESDRASSSYEQYF
TRBV5-4,-,-,TRBJ2-3,TGTGCCAGCAGCTCCCCAGGACTACGGGTGACAGATACGCAGTATTTT,CASSSPGLRVTDTQYF
TRBV20-1,-,-,TRBJ2-7,TGCAGTGCTAGAGGGGGTAATGAGCGGAGGGGGGGCTCCTACGAGCAGTACTTC,CSARGGNERRGGSYEQYF
TRBV28,many,-,TRBJ2-5,TGTGCCAGCAGTTTGGAGCATCCGGGCCTGGGAGAGACCCAGTACTTC,CASSLEHPGLGETQYF
TRBV27,many,-,TRBJ2-7,TGTGCCAGCAGTTTAAACGTTCCCGAAAGATCCTACGAGCAGTACTTC,CASSLNVPERSYEQYF
TRBV6-2/TRBV6-3,-,-,TRBJ2-1,TGTGCCAGCACCACCGACTATTACAATGAGCAGTTCTTC,CASTTDYYNEQFF
TRBV12-3/TRBV12-4,few,-,TRBJ2-2,TGTGCCATCCGATTGAACACCGGGGAGCTGTTTTTT,CAIRLNTGELFF
TRBV9,many,TRBD1,TRBJ1-1,TGTGCCAGCAGCGTAGGAGGGGGCGAGAACACTGAAGCTTTCTTT,CASSVGGGENTEAFF
TRBV19,many,-,TRBJ2-3,TGTGCCAGTAGTATATCGGGAACGCAGTATTTT,CASSISGTQYF
TRBV20-1,many,TRBD2,TRBJ2-4,TGCAGTGCTAGAGATCCCCAAACTAGCGGGGGAGTAGAAAACATTCAGTACTTC,CSARDPQTSGGVENIQYF
TRBV30,many,-,TRBJ1-4,TGTGCCTGGAGTGTACGTCCAGGACGAGCAACTAATGAAAAACTGTTTTTT,CAWSVRPGRATNEKLFF
TRBV9,many,-,TRBJ1-2,TGTGCCAGCAGCACAATCTCGACAGAAGCTAACTATGGCTACACCTTC,CASSTISTEANYGYTF